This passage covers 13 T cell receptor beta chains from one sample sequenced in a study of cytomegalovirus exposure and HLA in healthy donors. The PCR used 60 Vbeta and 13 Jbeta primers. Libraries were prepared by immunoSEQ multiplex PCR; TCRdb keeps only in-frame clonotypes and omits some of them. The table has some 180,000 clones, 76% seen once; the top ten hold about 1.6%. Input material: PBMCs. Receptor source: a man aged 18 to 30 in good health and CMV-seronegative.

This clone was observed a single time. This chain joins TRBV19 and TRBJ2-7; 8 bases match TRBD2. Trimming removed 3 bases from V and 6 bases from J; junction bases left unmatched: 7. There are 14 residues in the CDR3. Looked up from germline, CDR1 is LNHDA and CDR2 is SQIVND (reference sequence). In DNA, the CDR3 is TGTGCCAGTAGTATGGCCGGGAGGGCCGGCGAGCAGTACTTC. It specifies CASSMAGRAGEQYF.

Here the CDR3 DNA reads TGTGCCAGCTCACCTCCGGAGAGGTTAATGACTGAAGCTTTCTTT. Its translation: CASSPPERLMTEAFF. The V and J genes are TRBV18 and TRBJ1-1; D uncertain. The CDR3 is 15 residues long. Per the germline V gene, CDR1 is KGHSH and CDR2 is LQKENI. V dropped 3 bases and J dropped 5 bases, with 16 bases sitting between them.

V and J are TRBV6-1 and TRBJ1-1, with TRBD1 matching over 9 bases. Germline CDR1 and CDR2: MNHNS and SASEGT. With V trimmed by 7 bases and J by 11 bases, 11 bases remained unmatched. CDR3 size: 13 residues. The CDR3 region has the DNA TGTGCCAGCACTTCAGACAGGGGGAGTGTTGCTTTCTTT. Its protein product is CASTSDRGSVAFF.

The CDR3 is CASSPSTGNTEAFF. The CDR3 DNA sequence: TGTGCCAGCAGCCCATCGACAGGGAACACTGAAGCTTTCTTT. The chain employs TRBV14 and TRBJ1-1; D possibly corresponds to TRBD1 (6 bases). The length of the CDR3 is 14 residues. The germline V gene encodes CDR1 SGHDN and CDR2 FVKESK. Trimming removed 4 bases at V and 1 base at J, with 10 bases between.

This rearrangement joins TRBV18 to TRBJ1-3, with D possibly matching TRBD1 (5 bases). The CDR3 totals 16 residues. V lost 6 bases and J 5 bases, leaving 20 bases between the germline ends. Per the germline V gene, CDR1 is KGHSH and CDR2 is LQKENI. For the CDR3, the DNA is TGTGCCAGCTCCCCCTTTGATGGGGCCTTGAGAAACACCATATATTTT. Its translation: CASSPFDGALRNTIYF.

The CDR3 spells CASSLGAGGPDTQYF. The CDR3 bases are TGTGCCAGCAGCTTAGGAGCGGGGGGGCCAGATACGCAGTATTTT. V and J are TRBV7-6 and TRBJ2-3, with TRBD2 matching over 10 bases. V trimming: 1 base; J trimming: 4 bases; junction bases outside the gene matches: 2. The CDR3 spans 15 residues. The germline V gene has CDR1 SGHVS and CDR2 FNYEAQ.

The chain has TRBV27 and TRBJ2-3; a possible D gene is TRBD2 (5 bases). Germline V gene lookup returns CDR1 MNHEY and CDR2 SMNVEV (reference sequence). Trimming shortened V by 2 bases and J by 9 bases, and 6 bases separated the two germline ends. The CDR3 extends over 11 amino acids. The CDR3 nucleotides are TGTGCCAGCAGTTTAGGGGAGACGCAGTATTTT. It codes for CASSLGETQYF.

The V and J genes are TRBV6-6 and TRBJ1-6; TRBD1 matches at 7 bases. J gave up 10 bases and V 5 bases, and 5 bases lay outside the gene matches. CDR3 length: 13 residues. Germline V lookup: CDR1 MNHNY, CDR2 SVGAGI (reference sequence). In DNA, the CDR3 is TGTGCCAGCAGTCCCCAGGGGGGATCACCCCTCCACTTT. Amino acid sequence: CASSPQGGSPLHF.

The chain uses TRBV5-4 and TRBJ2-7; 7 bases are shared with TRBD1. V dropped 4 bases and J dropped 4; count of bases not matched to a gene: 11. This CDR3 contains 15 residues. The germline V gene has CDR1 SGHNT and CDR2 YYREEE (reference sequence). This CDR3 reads CASSEGDSRRYEQYF. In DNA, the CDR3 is TGTGCCAGCAGCGAGGGGGACAGCCGGCGGTACGAGCAGTACTTC.

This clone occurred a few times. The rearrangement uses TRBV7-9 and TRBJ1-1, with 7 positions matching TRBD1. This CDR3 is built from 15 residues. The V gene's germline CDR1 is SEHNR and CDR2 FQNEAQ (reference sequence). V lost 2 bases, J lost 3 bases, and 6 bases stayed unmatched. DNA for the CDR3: TGTGCCAGCAGCTTAAGCGCGACAGGGTACACTGAAGCTTTCTTT. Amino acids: CASSLSATGYTEAFF.

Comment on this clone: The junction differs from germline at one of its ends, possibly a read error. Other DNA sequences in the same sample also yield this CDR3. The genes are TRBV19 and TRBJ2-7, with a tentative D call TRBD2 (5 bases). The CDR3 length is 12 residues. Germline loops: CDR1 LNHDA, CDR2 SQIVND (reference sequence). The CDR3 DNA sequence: TGCGCCAGTAGCCCCCGCGGGCACGAGCAGTACTTC. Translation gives CASSPRGHEQYF. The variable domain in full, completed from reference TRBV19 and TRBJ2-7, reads DGGITQSPKYLFRKEGQNVTLSCEQNLNHDAMYWYRQDPGQGLRLIYYSQIVNDFQKGDIAEGYSVSREKKESFPLTVTSAQKNPTAFYLCASSPRGHEQYFGPGTRLTVT.

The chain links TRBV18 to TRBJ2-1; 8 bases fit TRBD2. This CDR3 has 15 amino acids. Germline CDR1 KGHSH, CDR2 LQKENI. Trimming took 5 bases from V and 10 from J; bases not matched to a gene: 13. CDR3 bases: TGTGCCAGCTCATCCAACAGCGGGAGAGGGGAAGAGCAGTTCTTC. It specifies CASSSNSGRGEEQFF.

The CDR3 loop is CASSPSLAGVGSYEQYF. As DNA, the CDR3 is TGTGCCAGCTCACCGTCCCTGGCGGGAGTAGGGTCCTACGAGCAGTACTTC. The J gene is TRBJ2-7, the V gene TRBV18, with 7 bases lining up with TRBD2. CDR1 and CDR2 from the germline V gene are KGHSH and LQKENI. The CDR3 has 17 residues. V was pared by 3 bases and J by 1 base, with 12 bases of the junction left unmatched.